The next 6 T cell receptor beta chains were all read from a single sample in a study of cytomegalovirus exposure and HLA in healthy donors (TCRdb year 2017). Receptor libraries were prepared by the immunoSEQ multiplex PCR assay. The multiplex PCR relied on a mix of 60 forward primers for TCR Vbeta segments and 13 reverse primers for TCR Jbeta segments. TCRdb took this table from immuneACCESS and kept in-frame rearrangements with V and J called. Such tables lack part of the clones; where checked against another copy, unresolved V genes explain under half of the gap, and the rest is unexplained. In this sample the table shows around 150,000 clones, roughly 83% of which occur a single time. Of the sample, roughly 4% falls within the top ten clones. Specimen: PBMCs. The receptors here all came from a human donor in good health.

The genes are TRBV5-8 and TRBJ1-2, with D possibly matching TRBD1 (5 bases). Per germline, CDR1 SGHTS and CDR2 YDEGEE. V was cut by 0 bases and J by 0 bases, with 9 bases left in between. CDR3 size: 15 residues. CDR3 region: CASSLGQRSNYGYTF. In nucleotides, the CDR3 is TGTGCCAGCAGCTTGGGACAGCGTTCTAACTATGGCTACACCTTC. The whole variable domain, filled in from reference TRBV5-8 and TRBJ1-2, reads EAGVTQSPTHLIKTRGQQATLRCSPISGHTSVYWYQQALGLGLQFLLWYDEGEERNRGNFPPRFSGRQFPNYSSELNVNALELEDSALYLCASSLGQRSNYGYTFGSGTRLTVV.

J is TRBJ2-1 and V is TRBV7-9, with D uncertain. V gave up 5 bases and J gave up 6 bases, with 17 bases separating them. The V gene's germline CDR1 is SEHNR and CDR2 FQNEAQ (reference sequence). The CDR3 runs to 15 residues. The CDR3 region has the DNA TGTGCCAGCAGCCCTAGTGGGTTTTCAATCAATGAGCAGTTCTTC. This sequence encodes CASSPSGFSINEQFF.

This clone was detected once. The rearrangement links TRBV7-3 to TRBJ1-1; a weak D match, TRBD1 (6 bases). Germline V CDR1 and CDR2: SGHTA, FQGTGA. V gave up 4 bases and J gave up 4 bases, with 13 bases separating them. This CDR3 comprises 14 residues. The CDR3 protein is CASSSQGSSTEAFF. CDR3 coding DNA: TGTGCCAGCAGCTCACAGGGTAGTAGCACTGAAGCTTTCTTT.

This clone was seen only a few times. DNA of the CDR3: TGTGCCAGCAAGGGGGCAAACACCATATATTTT. Translated, it gives CASKGANTIYF. This chain connects TRBV25-1 to TRBJ1-3; TRBD1 matches at 7 bases. V lost 7 bases to trimming and J lost 6 bases; unmatched junction nucleotides: 0. The length of the CDR3 is 11 residues. Germline V lookup: CDR1 MGHDK, CDR2 SYGVNS.

This rearrangement joins TRBV27 to TRBJ2-7; D call uncertain. CDR3 length equals 13 residues. Trimming removed 3 bases at V and 6 bases at J, with 12 bases between. Germline assignment: CDR1 MNHEY and CDR2 SMNVEV (reference sequence). The CDR3 DNA is TGTGCCAGCAGTTTCCGTAGAGCTGCCGAGCAGTACTTC. This gives the protein CASSFRRAAEQYF.

V gene TRBV5-1 combines with J gene TRBJ2-7; perhaps TRBD1 as D (6 bases). This CDR3 is 13 amino acids long. Germline V gene data show CDR1 as SGHRS and CDR2 as YFSETQ. V shed 0 bases and J shed 4 bases, with 8 bases lying between them. The CDR3 coding sequence is TGCGCCAGCAGCTTGGACAGGGAATACGAGCAGTACTTC. This gives the protein CASSLDREYEQYF.